The 9 T cell receptor beta chains below all came from one sample that was sequenced in a study of CD8+ T cells in alopecia areata. Extracted RNA was reverse transcribed, and the resulting cDNA served as sequencing template. Profiled with immunoSEQ multiplex PCR; TCRdb holds only in-frame clones, not every one. The sample has roughly 250,000 clones, about 68% seen once; the top ten hold roughly 1.2%. Specimen: CD4+ T cells sorted from blood, collected at week 0. All receptors come from a human donor with alopecia areata.

The chain employs TRBV6-1 and TRBJ2-3; 9 positions match TRBD1. There are 13 residues in the CDR3. The trim removed 10 bases at V and 2 bases at J, leaving 4 bases unmatched. Germline assignment: CDR1 MNHNS and CDR2 SASEGT. The CDR3 reads CATRDRVTDTQYF. The CDR3 DNA sequence: TGTGCCACCAGGGACAGGGTCACAGATACGCAGTATTTT.

The table lists this clone with many counts. This chain uses TRBV7-9 with TRBJ2-5; D is possibly TRBD2 (5 bases). The germline V gene has CDR1 SEHNR and CDR2 FQNEAQ (reference sequence). Trimming took off 9 bases at V and 1 base at J, with 12 bases between the two ends. The CDR3 runs 13 residues. CDR3 sequence reads: CASRLAVQETQYF. CDR3 sequence (DNA): TGTGCCAGTCGTCTAGCAGTCCAAGAGACCCAGTACTTC.

This clone was counted once. V and J are TRBV6-7 and TRBJ1-2; D call uncertain. TRBV6-7 is given ORF status, its function remaining uncertain. This CDR3 region has 13 residues. With 2 bases removed from V and 3 bases from J, the gap between germline ends came to 7 bases. CDR3 loop: CASSYPPYYGYTF. The CDR3, as DNA: TGTGCCAGCAGTTACCCACCGTACTATGGCTACACCTTC.

V and J are TRBV29-1 and TRBJ2-7; the D call may be TRBD1 or TRBD2 (5 bases each). V was cut by 7 bases and J by 8 bases, with 18 bases left in between. Germline lookup yields CDR1 SQVTM and CDR2 ANQGSEA. The CDR3 sequence is 12 residues long. The CDR3 sequence is CSGRDGYSKQYF. In DNA form, the CDR3 reads TGCAGCGGACGGGACGGCTACTCGAAGCAGTACTTC.

This clone has more than one count but fewer than ten. The V call is TRBV5-1, the J call TRBJ2-7, with 10 bases that match TRBD1. J gave up 7 bases and V 3 bases, and 10 bases lay outside the gene matches. This CDR3 comprises 15 residues. Germline V lookup: CDR1 SGHRS, CDR2 YFSETQ. CDR3 coding DNA: TGCGCCAGCAGCTGGACTGGGACAGGGGTGGGAGAGCAGTACTTC. It codes for CASSWTGTGVGEQYF.

This clone was seen only a few times. V gene TRBV29-1 combines with J gene TRBJ2-3; D unclear. The CDR3 length is 13 residues. Trimming shortened V by 7 bases and J by 0 bases, and 11 bases separated the two germline ends. CDR1 and CDR2 (germline): SQVTM, ANQGSEA. DNA of the CDR3: TGCAGCGCCGCGATTCCTAGCACAGATACGCAGTATTTT. Translating gives CSAAIPSTDTQYF.

The rearrangement uses TRBV13 and TRBJ1-5; D not certain. Germline CDR1 reads PRHDT; CDR2 reads FYEKMQ (reference sequence). Trimming took 5 bases from V and 0 from J, leaving 8 bases between them. The CDR3 sequence is 14 residues long. The CDR3 spells CASSKQASNQPQHF. CDR3 DNA sequence: TGTGCCAGCAGCAAGCAGGCTAGCAATCAGCCCCAGCATTTT. Using reference TRBV13 and TRBJ1-5 for the parts outside the CDR3, the full variable domain is AAGVIQSPRHLIKEKRETATLKCYPIPRHDTVYWYQQGPGQDPQFLISFYEKMQSDKGSIPDRFSAQQFSDYHSELNMSSLELGDSALYFCASSKQASNQPQHFGDGTRLSIL.

CDR3 in DNA: TGTGCCAGCACCCCAAGGGCGGGGGTCTACGAGCAGTACTTC. Protein sequence: CASTPRAGVYEQYF. V usage is TRBV7-8 and J usage is TRBJ2-7; the match to TRBD2 covers 7 bases. V was pared by 7 bases and J by 3 bases, with 9 bases of the junction left unmatched. The CDR3 has 14 residues. Germline V gene data show CDR1 as SGHVS and CDR2 as FQNEAQ.

The chain recombines TRBV5-4 with TRBJ1-1; possible D gene TRBD1, 6 bases. The CDR3 loop spans 13 amino acids. Trimming stripped 5 bases from V and 5 bases from J, with 13 bases between. Per germline, CDR1 SGHNT and CDR2 YYREEE (reference sequence). DNA of the CDR3: TGTGCCAGCAGTTCACAGGGATTAACTGAAGCTTTCTTT. It specifies CASSSQGLTEAFF.